The 27 T cell receptor beta chains listed next were all sequenced from one sample in a study of CXCR3-negative and CXCR3-positive naive CD8 T cells. The study, taken as a whole, reports: More hydrophobic TRB CDR3s were found in CXCR3-positive naive cells than in CXCR3-negative naive cells.

UMI labels and 5' RACE were used to prepare the TRB cDNA libraries. Each CDR3 protein gets one entry in TCRdb, which reprocessed the 5' RACE reads and gives no DNA. The sample table sets out tens of thousands of distinct CDR3 sequences. What these receptors recognize is not known. The specimen was naive CXCR3+ CD8+ T cells from blood. Noted subset: CD45RO-CCR7+CD27+CD95- naive CD8+ T cells expressing CXCR3 (TNR3+). These receptors were obtained from a human donor in good health. Some clones in this sample may be carry-over from other donors' samples.

This chain uses TRBV6-5 with TRBJ2-5; the TCRdb D gene call, TRBD2, has no DNA to confirm it. Germline V gene sequence: CDR1 MNHEY, CDR2 SVGAGI. The CDR3 totals 15 residues. CDR3 residues: CASSRLAGGGETQYF.

The chain has TRBV14 and TRBJ2-1; TCRdb's D gene call, TRBD2, goes unchecked for lack of DNA. The CDR3 has 15 amino acids. Looked up from germline, CDR1 is SGHDN and CDR2 is FVKESK. CDR3: CASSRPSGSENEQFF. Using reference TRBV14 and TRBJ2-1 for the parts outside the CDR3, the full variable domain is EAGVTQFPSHSVIEKGQTVTLRCDPISGHDNLYWYRRVMGKEIKFLLHFVKESKQDESGMPNNRFLAERTGGTYSTLKVQPAELEDSGVYFCASSRPSGSENEQFFGPGTRLTVL.

The chain has TRBV28 and TRBJ2-7; the D call from TCRdb, TRBD1, cannot be confirmed without DNA. In germline, CDR1 is MDHEN, CDR2 SYDVKM. The CDR3 has 15 amino acids. The CDR3 loop is CASTRPGQGIYEQYF.

Here the CDR3 reads CASSLTVSGAANEQYF. The chain links TRBV28 to TRBJ2-7. The germline gives CDR1 MDHEN, CDR2 SYDVKM. This CDR3 has 16 residues. The whole variable domain, filled in from reference TRBV28 and TRBJ2-7, reads DVKVTQSSRYLVKRTGEKVFLECVQDMDHENMFWYRQDPGLGLRLIYFSYDVKMKEKGDIPEGYSVSREKKERFSLILESASTNQTSMYLCASSLTVSGAANEQYFGPGTRLTVT.

The chain uses TRBV4-1 and TRBJ2-2; the TRBD2 assignment by TCRdb is unverifiable without DNA. The CDR3 consists of 18 residues. Germline values: CDR1 MGHRA, CDR2 YSYEKL. The CDR3 region is CASSHPIAGGANTGELFF.

This chain uses TRBV5-1 with TRBJ1-1. This CDR3 spans 14 amino acids. CDR1 is SGHRS and CDR2 is YFSETQ in the germline V gene. The chain's CDR3 is CASSFRRANTEAFF.

V and J are TRBV20-1 and TRBJ2-1; TCRdb picks TRBD1, but there is no DNA to check that call. Germline CDR1 is DFQATT and CDR2 is SNEGSKA (reference sequence). The CDR3 contains 15 residues. This chain's CDR3 is CSGPAPWPKDNEQFF.

V and J are TRBV7-2 and TRBJ2-1; TCRdb's D call of TRBD2 is untestable without DNA. Germline V lookup: CDR1 SGHTA, CDR2 FQGNSA. CDR3 length: 16 amino acids. CDR3 region: CASSLVGSGGGSEQFF.

The CDR3 is CSASRAPDSLDYAFF. The V and J genes are TRBV20-1 and TRBJ1-1. This CDR3 spans 15 amino acids. Germline V gene lookup returns CDR1 DFQATT and CDR2 SNEGSKA (reference sequence).

The V call is TRBV28, the J call TRBJ1-1; TCRdb's D call, TRBD1, is unchecked because there is no DNA. There are 12 residues in the CDR3. Germline CDR1 and CDR2: MDHEN and SYDVKM. The CDR3: CASSPWGAEAFF.

This CDR3 is CSARCPGQGDVGTDTQYF. The chain joins TRBV20-1 to TRBJ2-3; TCRdb's D call, TRBD1, is unchecked because there is no DNA. The CDR3 loop spans 18 amino acids. The germline V gene has CDR1 DFQATT and CDR2 SNEGSKA (reference sequence).

The J gene is TRBJ2-1, the V gene TRBV19; TCRdb picks TRBD2, but there is no DNA to check that call. Germline lookup yields CDR1 LNHDA and CDR2 SQIVND (reference sequence). The CDR3 extends over 15 amino acids. CDR3 residues: CASSPSGSDYNEQFF.

V is TRBV10-3 and J is TRBJ2-3; the D call from TCRdb, TRBD2, cannot be confirmed without DNA. CDR3 size: 15 residues. The germline V gene encodes CDR1 ENHRY and CDR2 SYGVKD. The CDR3 protein is CAISETTSGGDTQYF.

The rearrangement links TRBV28 to TRBJ2-7; absent DNA, TCRdb's TRBD1 call cannot be checked. The germline gives CDR1 MDHEN, CDR2 SYDVKM. The length of the CDR3 is 11 residues. The CDR3 sequence is CASPRGGEQYF.

V and J are TRBV7-9 and TRBJ1-1. Germline V gene sequence: CDR1 SEHNR, CDR2 FQNEAQ (reference sequence). This CDR3 region has 14 residues. Here the CDR3 reads CASSLGIGEFEAFF.

The chain employs TRBV5-1 and TRBJ1-1. This CDR3 contains 11 residues. Germline assignment: CDR1 SGHRS and CDR2 YFSETQ. The CDR3 reads CASSQDSEAFF. The full variable domain, with the rest looked up from reference TRBV5-1 and TRBJ1-1, is KAGVTQTPRYLIKTRGQQVTLSCSPISGHRSVSWYQQTPGQGLQFLFEYFSETQRNKGNFPGRFSGRQFSNSRSEMNVSTLELGDSALYLCASSQDSEAFFGQGTRLTVV.

CDR3 loop: CVSSTRRGGPDLAQYF. The chain recombines TRBV2 with TRBJ2-5; absent DNA, TCRdb's TRBD1 call cannot be checked. The CDR3 loop spans 16 amino acids. Germline assignment: CDR1 SNHLY and CDR2 FYNNEI.

The gene calls are TRBV14 and TRBJ2-6. The CDR3 is 15 amino acids. Germline values: CDR1 SGHDN, CDR2 FVKESK. This chain's CDR3 is CASSPQAPGANVLTF.

The chain couples TRBV5-1 to TRBJ1-1. Germline CDR1 is SGHRS and CDR2 is YFSETQ. The CDR3 runs 12 residues. CDR3 in amino acids: CASSFVDTEAFF.

The rearrangement uses TRBV28 and TRBJ1-1; TCRdb outputs TRBD1, but without DNA this stays unchecked. Per germline, CDR1 MDHEN and CDR2 SYDVKM. The CDR3 has 15 amino acids. CDR3 sequence: CAVEGQVKVNTEAFF. The entire variable domain, with the rest obtained from reference TRBV28 and TRBJ1-1, is as follows: DVKVTQSSRYLVKRTGEKVFLECVQDMDHENMFWYRQDPGLGLRLIYFSYDVKMKEKGDIPEGYSVSREKKERFSLILESASTNQTSMYLCAVEGQVKVNTEAFFGQGTRLTVV.

The gene calls are TRBV9 and TRBJ2-7. The CDR3 is 14 amino acids. CDR1 and CDR2 from the germline V gene are SGDLS and YYNGEE. This chain's CDR3 is CASSATARSYEQYF.

This sequence joins TRBV6-2 or TRBV6-3 and TRBJ2-7; the D gene TCRdb calls, TRBD1, cannot be checked with no DNA. This CDR3 contains 15 residues. The germline V gene has CDR1 MNHEY and CDR2 SVGEGT. This CDR3 reads CAGSFRDRASYEQYF.

The rearrangement links TRBV18 to TRBJ2-5; the D gene TCRdb calls, TRBD2, cannot be checked with no DNA. The CDR3 has 15 residues. Germline lookup yields CDR1 KGHSH and CDR2 LQKENI. This CDR3 is CASSNGTNWQETQYF.

The gene calls are TRBV4-1 and TRBJ2-1. This CDR3 has 15 residues. Germline-derived CDR1 and CDR2 are MGHRA and YSYEKL. The CDR3 region is CASSQVEVIKNEQFF.

The rearrangement joins TRBV23-1 to TRBJ2-6; TCRdb's assignment of TRBD1 cannot be checked, as there is no DNA. TRBV23-1 is given ORF status, its function remaining uncertain. The CDR3 contains 15 residues. The CDR3 sequence: CASSQPGVGANVLTF.

The genes are TRBV12-5 and TRBJ1-1; TCRdb's D call of TRBD1 is untestable without DNA. CDR1 is LGHNT and CDR2 is FRNRAP in the germline V gene. This CDR3 region has 15 residues. CDR3 region: CASGLGQGPNTEAFF.

The V and J genes are TRBV20-1 and TRBJ2-2; TCRdb outputs TRBD1, but without DNA this stays unchecked. The germline V gene has CDR1 DFQATT and CDR2 SNEGSKA (reference sequence). This CDR3 is built from 15 residues. CDR3 region: CSAKRWGEDTGELFF.